This is a list of T cell receptor beta chains from one sample in a study of cytomegalovirus exposure and HLA in healthy donors. Sequenced by immunoSEQ multiplex PCR; TCRdb stores in-frame clones only, minus some. This table has under 75,000 clones, around 92% appearing once. Source material: PBMCs. These receptors originate from a man aged 18 to 29 in good health and CMV-seropositive. The CDR3 runs from the conserved cysteine through the conserved F or W. A D gene is named only where the DNA matches it firmly. Rows give clone size only sometimes, using once, few, many, or a class for an expanded clone.

J,D,size,V,CDR3,DNA
TRBJ1-1,-,-,TRBV2,CASSEHSPEAFF,TGTGCCAGCAGTGAACACAGCCCTGAAGCTTTCTTT
TRBJ2-5,TRBD2,-,TRBV28,CASAPVTSGRPETQYF,TGTGCCAGCGCGCCGGTAACTAGCGGGAGGCCGGAGACCCAGTACTTC
TRBJ2-5,TRBD2,-,TRBV2,CASSSFGELLAALQETQYF,TGTGCCAGCAGTTCCTTTGGAGAGTTACTAGCGGCACTCCAAGAGACCCAGTACTTC
TRBJ2-7,-,-,TRBV7-9,CASSPDGGGSYEQYF,TGTGCCAGCAGCCCTGATGGGGGAGGTTCCTACGAGCAGTACTTC
TRBJ2-7,-,-,TRBV6-5,CASSEAAPYEQYF,TGTGCCAGCAGTGAAGCCGCTCCGTACGAGCAGTACTTC
TRBJ1-3,-,-,TRBV27,CASSFRGAPGNTIYF,TGTGCCAGCAGTTTTCGGGGGGCTCCGGGAAACACCATATATTTT
TRBJ2-5,-,-,TRBV6-5,CASSYTTQETQYF,TGTGCCAGCAGTTACACAACCCAAGAGACCCAGTACTTC
TRBJ1-2,TRBD1,-,TRBV6-1,CASRGLEGGYTF,TGTGCCAGTAGGGGGCTTGAAGGTGGCTACACCTTC
TRBJ1-3,-,-,TRBV28,CASSTQNTIYF,TGTGCCAGCAGCACTCAAAACACCATATATTTT
TRBJ2-3,TRBD2,once,TRBV27,CASSFAGGRDTQYF,TGTGCCAGCAGTTTCGCGGGAGGGCGAGATACGCAGTATTTT
TRBJ2-7,-,-,TRBV27,CASSFLGAEQYF,TGTGCCAGCAGTTTCCTTGGGGCCGAGCAGTACTTC
TRBJ2-5,-,-,TRBV29-1,CSVEEGDHQETQYF,TGCAGCGTTGAAGAAGGAGACCACCAAGAGACCCAGTACTTC
TRBJ2-3,TRBD1,-,TRBV7-9,CASSLNPGQGIDTQYF,TGTGCCAGCAGCTTGAACCCAGGACAGGGCATAGATACGCAGTATTTT
TRBJ2-7,TRBD2,-,TRBV5-1,CASSPGLATSYEQYF,TGCGCCAGCAGCCCGGGACTAGCGACATCCTACGAGCAGTACTTC
TRBJ1-2,-,-,TRBV27,CASRPSAGLYGYTF,TGTGCCAGCAGGCCCTCGGCAGGGCTGTATGGCTACACCTTC
TRBJ2-7,-,-,TRBV9,CASSVDGGEQYF,TGTGCCAGCAGCGTAGACGGGGGCGAGCAGTACTTC
TRBJ2-7,TRBD2,-,TRBV7-9,CASSSSGSYEQYF,TGTGCCAGCAGCTCTAGCGGGAGCTACGAGCAGTACTTC
TRBJ2-7,TRBD1,once,TRBV11-1,CASSYPGTGDVYEQYF,TGTGCCAGCAGCTACCCCGGGACAGGGGACGTTTACGAGCAGTACTTC
TRBJ2-7,-,-,TRBV7-9,CASSLRGPEQYF,TGTGCCAGCAGCTTACGGGGTCCCGAGCAGTACTTC
TRBJ2-3,-,-,TRBV9,CASSAWPRTDTQYF,TGTGCCAGCAGCGCATGGCCTCGCACAGATACGCAGTATTTT
TRBJ2-7,-,-,TRBV2,CASSEEQLAYEQYF,TGTGCCAGCAGTGAAGAACAGCTCGCCTACGAGCAGTACTTC
TRBJ1-4,-,-,TRBV7-2,CASSLPGRVHEKLFF,TGTGCCAGCAGCTTACCTGGCAGGGTTCATGAAAAACTGTTTTTT
TRBJ2-6,TRBD1,-,TRBV9,CASRSPGQGARGANVLTF,TGTGCCAGCAGATCACCAGGACAGGGGGCGAGGGGGGCCAACGTCCTGACTTTC
TRBJ2-1,-,-,TRBV7-2,CASSLVGGGGSDEQFF,TGTGCCAGCAGCTTAGTAGGGGGAGGCGGGAGTGATGAGCAGTTCTTC
TRBJ2-7,-,-,TRBV7-9,CASSLASSYEQYF,TGTGCCAGCAGCTTAGCGTCTTCGTACGAGCAGTACTTC
TRBJ2-5,TRBD2,-,TRBV28,CASIPGGLGETQYF,TGTGCCAGCATCCCGGGGGGTTTGGGGGAGACCCAGTACTTC
TRBJ1-5,-,-,TRBV6-1,CASSVDTPNQPQHF,TGTGCCAGCAGCGTAGACACCCCTAATCAGCCCCAGCATTTT
TRBJ1-1,TRBD1,-,TRBV10-3,CAISPGTVNQWLAFF,TGTGCCATCAGTCCCGGGACAGTGAACCAGTGGCTGGCTTTCTTT
TRBJ2-1,-,-,TRBV4-1,CASSQDLRDSSYNEQFF,TGCGCCAGCAGCCAAGATCTACGGGATAGCTCCTACAATGAGCAGTTCTTC
TRBJ1-4,TRBD1,-,TRBV25-1,CASQGEANEKLFF,TGTGCCAGCCAGGGGGAGGCTAATGAAAAACTGTTTTTT
TRBJ2-7,TRBD1,-,TRBV7-3,CASSLSGTVGEQYF,TGTGCCAGCAGCTTAAGTGGGACAGTAGGCGAGCAGTACTTC
TRBJ2-2,TRBD2,-,TRBV5-1,CASSELAGKNTGELFF,TGCGCCAGCAGCGAACTAGCGGGGAAGAACACCGGGGAGCTGTTTTTT
TRBJ1-2,TRBD1,few,TRBV15,CATSIGTALYGYTF,TGTGCCACCAGCATCGGGACAGCCCTCTATGGCTACACCTTC
TRBJ2-1,-,-,TRBV10-1,CASSHGHSEQFF,TGCGCCAGCAGCCACGGACACTCTGAGCAGTTCTTC
TRBJ2-1,TRBD1,-,TRBV5-1,CASSEGQGADEQFF,TGCGCCAGCAGCGAGGGACAGGGGGCCGATGAGCAGTTCTTC
TRBJ2-1,-,-,TRBV27,CASSLSYVATPEGSYNEQFF,TGTGCCAGCAGTTTATCTTACGTTGCTACTCCCGAGGGCTCCTACAATGAGCAGTTCTTC
TRBJ2-1,TRBD2,-,TRBV9,CASSGSGSPSYNEQFF,TGTGCCAGCAGCGGTAGCGGGAGCCCATCCTACAATGAGCAGTTCTTC
TRBJ1-1,TRBD1,-,TRBV6-5,CASRNTGGSEAFF,TGTGCCAGCAGAAACACAGGGGGCTCTGAAGCTTTCTTT
TRBJ2-3,-,-,TRBV5-4,CASAQGLADTQYF,TGTGCCAGCGCCCAGGGCCTAGCAGATACGCAGTATTTT
TRBJ1-5,-,few,TRBV25-1,CASSDSSTKRNQPQHF,TGTGCCAGCAGTGATTCATCGACAAAGCGGAATCAGCCCCAGCATTTT
TRBJ1-2,-,-,TRBV11-1,CASSYEVGTTASRGYTF,TGTGCCAGCAGCTACGAGGTGGGGACAACTGCGTCGAGGGGCTACACCTTC
TRBJ2-5,TRBD2,-,TRBV7-7,CASSLGPGLDVETQYF,TGTGCTAGCAGTCTGGGGCCCGGACTAGACGTGGAGACCCAGTACTTC
TRBJ2-2,TRBD2,-,TRBV6-6,CASSYNMWGRGGELFF,TGTGCCAGCAGTTACAATATGTGGGGGAGGGGCGGGGAGCTGTTTTTT
TRBJ1-2,-,-,TRBV9,CVSRGVGYGYTF,TGTGTTTCACGGGGGGTTGGCTATGGCTACACCTTC
TRBJ1-1,-,few,TRBV28,CASAGAGRYTEAFF,TGTGCCAGCGCAGGGGCTGGCAGGTACACTGAAGCTTTCTTT
TRBJ2-7,-,-,TRBV9,CASSLSPEYEQYF,TGTGCCAGCAGCCTAAGCCCCGAGTACGAGCAGTACTTC
TRBJ2-5,-,-,TRBV7-9,CASSSPQGNEYQETQYF,TGTGCCAGCAGCTCACCACAGGGAAATGAGTACCAAGAGACCCAGTACTTC
TRBJ2-5,TRBD2,-,TRBV19,CASSIVAGGGLAGVKTQYF,TGTGCCAGTAGTATCGTCGCAGGGGGCGGGCTAGCGGGAGTGAAGACCCAGTACTTC
TRBJ2-1,TRBD1,-,TRBV30,CAWSVVAPGQGTNEQFF,TGTGCCTGGAGTGTAGTAGCCCCCGGACAGGGGACTAATGAGCAGTTCTTC
TRBJ2-1,-,-,TRBV18,CASKPAAGTDSYNEQFF,TGTGCCAGCAAACCAGCCGCAGGAACAGACTCCTACAATGAGCAGTTCTTC
TRBJ1-1,-,-,TRBV10-3,CAISDRGGEAFF,TGTGCCATCAGTGATAGGGGAGGGGAAGCTTTCTTT
TRBJ2-1,-,-,TRBV18,CASSPAGRNEQFF,TGTGCCAGCTCACCGGCGGGGCGGAATGAGCAGTTCTTC
TRBJ2-1,TRBD2,-,TRBV7-6,CASSSNSGSLDEQFF,TGTGCCAGCAGCTCAAATAGCGGGAGCTTAGATGAGCAGTTCTTC
TRBJ2-3,TRBD2,-,TRBV6-1,CASRSTSGGTDTQYF,TGTGCCAGCAGGAGTACTAGCGGGGGCACAGATACGCAGTATTTT
TRBJ2-5,-,-,TRBV4-2,CASSQEARETQYF,TGTGCCAGCAGCCAAGAAGCTCGAGAGACCCAGTACTTC
TRBJ2-1,TRBD2,-,TRBV29-1,CSVGRLAGVNEQFF,TGCAGCGTGGGACGACTAGCGGGAGTCAATGAGCAGTTCTTC
TRBJ2-2,-,-,TRBV27,CASSLARGGTGELFF,TGTGCCAGCAGTTTGGCCAGGGGCGGCACCGGGGAGCTGTTTTTT
TRBJ2-7,-,-,TRBV29-1,CSVDGRGGCEQYF,TGCAGCGTTGATGGTAGGGGGGGGTGCGAGCAGTACTTC